This T cell receptor (beta chain) was found in a study of Graves' ophthalmopathy and Graves' hyperthyroidism. The wider study: Researchers obtained peripheral blood at initial diagnosis, before any treatment had begun. Study-wide results and limits: Among thyroid clonotypes expanded above 0.001 frequency, most also appeared in blood.

The CDR3 totals 12 residues. Per the germline V gene, CDR1 is MNHEY and CDR2 is SVGAGI. V was cut by 6 bases and J by 9 bases, with 14 bases left in between. The study amplified TCR beta CDR3 regions using RNA transcripts. HTBI-primed first-round RT-PCR preceded second-round multiplex PCR. A single record per CDR3 protein comes from TCRdb applying MiXCR to the multiplex PCR reads. Here the sample spans approximately 700,000 distinct CDR3 sequences, roughly 39% being singletons. Active ophthalmopathy (CAS at least 3, NOSPECS at least 4), lasting under 3 months. This clonotype was seen repeatedly, ten times or more. What it binds is not known.

The chain uses TRBV6-5 and TRBJ1-2, with D perhaps matching TRBD1 (6 bases). What was sequenced was peripheral blood. The receptor was derived from an adult man with Graves' ophthalmopathy. CDR3 residues: CASRQDRSSYTF. CDR3 nucleotides: TGTGCCAGCAGACAAGACAGGTCCAGCTACACCTTC.